These 8 T cell receptor beta chains were all obtained from the same sample, sequenced in a study of cytomegalovirus exposure and HLA in healthy donors. Generated by immunoSEQ multiplex PCR, the TCRdb table keeps only in-frame clones and is missing some. This table has over 60,000 clones, 85% to 95% appearing once. Sequenced input: PBMCs. The receptors were sampled from a man between 18 and 35 years old in good health and CMV-seronegative.

The chain joins TRBV27 to TRBJ2-1, with a possible D match to TRBD1 (5 bases). The CDR3 loop spans 14 amino acids. The ends were cut back, 6 bases at V and 0 bases at J, with 9 bases in the middle. The germline V gene encodes CDR1 MNHEY and CDR2 SMNVEV (reference sequence). The CDR3 coding sequence is TGTGCCAGCAGGGTACAGGTCTCCTACAATGAGCAGTTCTTC. Amino acid sequence: CASRVQVSYNEQFF.

This clone was detected only a few times. The chain joins TRBV20-1 to TRBJ1-2; 9 bases align to TRBD1. Germline V gene lookup returns CDR1 DFQATT and CDR2 SNEGSKA (reference sequence). The CDR3 sequence is 11 residues long. CDR3 amino acids: CRTGTGSGYTF. The DNA for the CDR3 is TGCAGGACCGGGACAGGGTCTGGCTACACCTTC.

This chain joins TRBV7-9 and TRBJ2-1; TRBD1 matches at 7 bases. This CDR3 contains 16 residues. The germline gives CDR1 SEHNR, CDR2 FQNEAQ (reference sequence). The ends lost 5 bases at V and 2 bases at J; junction bases unmatched: 9. CDR3 nucleotides: TGTGCCAGCAGCCAACAGGGGCTTGGGACCTACAATGAGCAGTTCTTC. It specifies CASSQQGLGTYNEQFF.

A few counts support this clone. V gene TRBV6-4 combines with J gene TRBJ2-6; no reliable D call. Germline V gene sequence: CDR1 MRHNA, CDR2 SNTAGT. The CDR3 is 16 residues long. Between the trimmed V and J ends, which lost 6 bases and 0 bases, there was a span of 12 bases. This CDR3 reads CASSQHESSGANVLTF. In nucleotides, the CDR3 is TGTGCCAGCAGCCAACACGAAAGCTCTGGGGCCAACGTCCTGACTTTC.

The rearrangement uses TRBV5-1 and TRBJ1-2, with 9 bases lining up with TRBD1. Trimming at V came to 4 bases and at J to 5 bases, leaving 3 bases not matched to a gene. The CDR3 loop spans 13 amino acids. Per germline, CDR1 SGHRS and CDR2 YFSETQ. In DNA form, the CDR3 reads TGCGCCAGCAGCCGCGGACAGGGGTATGGCTACACCTTC. This sequence encodes CASSRGQGYGYTF.

This chain connects TRBV5-6 to TRBJ1-1; 7 nucleotides align to TRBD1. CDR1 is SGHDT and CDR2 is YYEEEE in the germline V gene. Trimming cost V 4 bases and J 1 base; bases outside gene matches: 13. This CDR3 region has 17 residues. The CDR3 bases are TGTGCCAGCAGCCCCGAGAGACAGGGTGCGGGGAACACTGAAGCTTTCTTT. Residues: CASSPERQGAGNTEAFF.

The chain recombines TRBV21-1 with TRBJ1-3; TRBD1, as called in the table, went unchecked against the DNA. TRBV21-1 is described as a pseudogene. The CDR3 consists of 14 residues. The CDR3, as DNA: TGTGCCAGCAGTCTACAGGGAGCTGGAAACACCATATATTTT. Translation gives CASSLQGAGNTIYF.

This chain links TRBV6-5 with TRBJ1-1; D is unclear. The CDR3 has 11 amino acids. Trimming stripped 5 bases from V and 4 bases from J, with 5 bases between. CDR1 and CDR2 from the germline V gene are MNHEY and SVGAGI. DNA of the CDR3: TGTGCCAGCAGTCGGGGCACTGAAGCTTTCTTT. It yields the protein CASSRGTEAFF.